The 21 T cell receptor beta chains below all came from one sample that was sequenced in a study of blood T cell repertoires in COVID-19. The repertoire was sequenced with immunoSEQ multiplex PCR; TCRdb's copy has only in-frame clones and lacks some. The repertoire includes more than 55,000 clones, 70% to 90% of them detected once, and over 6% sits in the top ten. The specimen was peripheral blood. The origin of the receptors is a woman between 70 and 85 years old with acute or convalescent COVID-19.

This clone was seen only once. The chain links TRBV4-2 to TRBJ2-1; 7 nucleotides align to TRBD1. The germline CDR1 and CDR2 sequences are LGHNA and YNFKEQ. This CDR3 has 14 amino acids. With V trimmed by 4 bases and J by 5 bases, 5 bases remained unmatched. CDR3 residues: CASSRSGTDNEQFF. As DNA, the CDR3 is TGTGCCAGCAGCCGGAGTGGGACAGACAATGAGCAGTTCTTC.

The chain links TRBV28 to TRBJ2-5; TRBD2 might be the D (7 bases). CDR3 length: 14 amino acids. The ends were cut back, 2 bases at V and 5 bases at J, with 12 bases in the middle. The germline V gene encodes CDR1 MDHEN and CDR2 SYDVKM. The CDR3: CASSLDGGRETQYF. The CDR3 DNA sequence: TGTGCCAGCAGTTTAGACGGGGGGCGGGAGACCCAGTACTTC.

The CDR3 region is CASSLELNTEAFF. The DNA for the CDR3 is TGTGCCAGCTCGCTGGAGTTGAACACTGAAGCTTTCTTT. The chain links TRBV18 to TRBJ1-1; D gene uncertain. This CDR3 has 13 amino acids. Germline V gene lookup returns CDR1 KGHSH and CDR2 LQKENI. V was trimmed by 6 bases and J by 0 bases, leaving 8 bases between them.

The chain employs TRBV13 and TRBJ1-2; 7 nucleotides match TRBD1. Germline V lookup: CDR1 PRHDT, CDR2 FYEKMQ (reference sequence). This CDR3 has 15 residues. With V trimmed by 3 bases and J by 6 bases, 10 bases remained unmatched. CDR3 coding DNA: TGTGCCAGCAGCTTTAGGTACGACAGGGTCGATGGCTACACCTTC. Protein: CASSFRYDRVDGYTF. Variable domain in full (rest from reference TRBV13 and TRBJ1-2): AAGVIQSPRHLIKEKRETATLKCYPIPRHDTVYWYQQGPGQDPQFLISFYEKMQSDKGSIPDRFSAQQFSDYHSELNMSSLELGDSALYFCASSFRYDRVDGYTFGSGTRLTVV.

The genes are TRBV5-1 and TRBJ1-4; 7 nucleotides line up with TRBD1. CDR1 is SGHRS, CDR2 YFSETQ, per germline. V was clipped by 4 bases and J by 5 bases; unmatched bases: 5. The CDR3 runs to 14 residues. Written as DNA, the CDR3 is TGCGCCAGCAGCCCGGGACAGTCGAATGAAAAACTGTTTTTT. Amino acid sequence: CASSPGQSNEKLFF.

J is TRBJ1-4 and V is TRBV7-9, with 10 nucleotides matching TRBD1. CDR3 length equals 15 residues. The V segment lost 4 bases and the J segment 8 bases; nucleotides outside the gene matches: 7. Germline V lookup: CDR1 SEHNR, CDR2 FQNEAQ (reference sequence). CDR3 sequence: CASSSGQGEGEKLFF. For the CDR3, the DNA is TGTGCCAGCAGCTCCGGACAGGGGGAGGGGGAAAAACTGTTTTTT.

The chain employs TRBV11-2 and TRBJ1-6; no clear D. V was trimmed by 1 base and J by 11 bases, leaving 9 bases between them. CDR3 length equals 13 residues. Looked up from germline, CDR1 is SGHAT and CDR2 is FQNNGV. CDR3 sequence (DNA): TGTGCCAGCAGCTTAGGGTCAGGTACACCCCTCCACTTT. Translated: CASSLGSGTPLHF.

The chain uses TRBV29-1 and TRBJ2-1; possible D gene TRBD2, 5 bases. Germline V gene data show CDR1 as SQVTM and CDR2 as ANQGSEA. Trimming took off 5 bases at V and 12 bases at J, with 14 bases between the two ends. This CDR3 has 11 amino acids. The CDR3 here is CSVLPGSVQFF. The DNA for the CDR3 is TGCAGCGTTCTACCGGGGAGCGTGCAGTTCTTC.

A word on this clone: The junction departs from germline at one end; a sequencing error may be responsible. This rearrangement joins TRBV5-1 to TRBJ2-5, with D perhaps matching TRBD1 (5 bases). Germline CDR1 and CDR2: SGHRS and YFSETQ. This CDR3 has 14 residues. This CDR3 reads CASSIRQNQGTQYF. In DNA, the CDR3 is TGCGCCAGCAGCATCCGACAGAACCAAGGGACCCAGTACTTC.

This rearrangement joins TRBV27 to TRBJ1-4; a weak D match, TRBD1 (6 bases). Trimming removed 3 bases from V and 12 bases from J, with 14 bases in between. The length of the CDR3 is 13 residues. CDR1 and CDR2 from the germline V gene are MNHEY and SMNVEV (reference sequence). The CDR3 nucleotides are TGTGCCAGCAGTTTCCATACAGGGTTTCAACTGTTTTTT. Translated: CASSFHTGFQLFF. Filled out from reference TRBV27 and TRBJ1-4, the complete variable domain reads EAQVTQNPRYLITVTGKKLTVTCSQNMNHEYMSWYRQDPGLGLRQIYYSMNVEVTDKGDVPEGYKVSRKEKRNFPLILESPSPNQTSLYFCASSFHTGFQLFFGSGTQLSVL.

The chain carries TRBV28 and TRBJ1-1; a weak D match, TRBD1 (5 bases). The ends were cut back, 5 bases at V and 5 bases at J, with 6 bases in the middle. Germline V lookup: CDR1 MDHEN, CDR2 SYDVKM. The CDR3 has 11 residues. The CDR3 region has the DNA TGTGCCAGCAGTCGACAGACTGAAGCTTTCTTT. It is translated as CASSRQTEAFF.

The chain joins TRBV6-2 or TRBV6-3 to TRBJ1-4, with D tentatively TRBD1 (5 bases). Germline V gene data show CDR1 as MNHEY and CDR2 as SVGEGT. Trimming took off 2 bases at V and 5 bases at J, with 12 bases between the two ends. The CDR3 has 15 amino acids. Here the CDR3 reads CASSYRGRANEKLFF. DNA of the CDR3: TGTGCCAGCAGTTACCGAGGCAGGGCAAATGAAAAACTGTTTTTT.

The CDR3 loop is CASSQDRQGGEQYF. For the CDR3, the DNA is TGTGCCAGCAGCCAAGATAGACAGGGCGGCGAGCAGTACTTC. The rearrangement links TRBV3-1 (or the pseudogene TRBV3-2) to TRBJ2-7; 7 nucleotides line up with TRBD1. This CDR3 is built from 14 residues. The germline gives CDR1 LGHDT, CDR2 YNNKEL (reference sequence). J was trimmed by 6 bases and V by 0 bases; bases with no gene match: 5.

The V gene is TRBV9, the J gene TRBJ1-4; 7 bases line up with TRBD1. This CDR3 contains 17 residues. V was pared by 0 bases and J by 6 bases, with 11 bases of the junction left unmatched. CDR1 and CDR2 from the germline V gene are SGDLS and YYNGEE. The CDR3 here is CASSVGASTGTDEKLFF. CDR3 nucleotides: TGTGCCAGCAGCGTAGGAGCCTCGACAGGGACGGATGAAAAACTGTTTTTT.

The rearrangement uses TRBV2 and TRBJ2-5; D not certain. The CDR3 contains 13 residues. Germline V gene data show CDR1 as SNHLY and CDR2 as FYNNEI. V lost 1 base and J 4 bases, leaving 7 bases between the germline ends. The CDR3 DNA reads as TGTGCCAGCAGTGAAGGTCTAGGAGAGACCCAGTACTTC. Amino acids: CASSEGLGETQYF. Full variable domain (missing parts from reference TRBV2 and TRBJ2-5): EPEVTQTPSHQVTQMGQEVILRCVPISNHLYFYWYRQILGQKVEFLVSFYNNEISEKSEIFDDQFSVERPDGSNFTLKIRSTKLEDSAMYFCASSEGLGETQYFGPGTRLLVL.

This clone came up a few times. The gene calls are TRBV7-2 and TRBJ2-7; 7 nucleotides line up with TRBD2. V trimming: 4 bases; J trimming: 1 base; junction bases outside the gene matches: 10. The CDR3 is made up of 16 amino acids. Germline V lookup: CDR1 SGHTA, CDR2 FQGNSA. Here the CDR3 reads CASSSSGLAASYEQYF. DNA of the CDR3: TGTGCCAGCAGCTCCTCGGGCCTAGCGGCATCCTACGAGCAGTACTTC.

The V call is TRBV28, the J call TRBJ1-1; D is possibly TRBD1 (5 bases). Trimming left V 3 bases short and J 5 bases short, with 10 bases between. The CDR3 loop spans 13 amino acids. Germline CDR1 MDHEN, CDR2 SYDVKM. CDR3 amino acids: CASSFGGVTEAFF. CDR3 nucleotide sequence: TGTGCCAGCAGTTTTGGGGGGGTAACTGAAGCTTTCTTT.

This rearrangement joins TRBV6-5 to TRBJ2-2; TRBD2 agrees at 7 bases. The CDR3 has 14 amino acids. CDR1 and CDR2 from the germline V gene are MNHEY and SVGAGI. With V trimmed by 7 bases and J by 1 base, 3 bases remained unmatched. The CDR3 DNA sequence: TGTGCCAGCACCCCTAGCGGGAACACCGGGGAGCTGTTTTTT. It yields the protein CASTPSGNTGELFF.

A word on this clone: Relative to the germline gene, one junction end is altered; a read error may explain this. The genes are TRBV5-1 and TRBJ1-2, with TRBD1 matching over 11 bases. The CDR3 extends over 14 amino acids. The germline CDR1 and CDR2 sequences are SGHRS and YFSETQ. CDR3 bases: TGCGCCAACAGCTCGGGACAGGGGGTCGATGGCTACACCTTC. Its protein is CANSSGQGVDGYTF.

The genes are TRBV18 and TRBJ1-5; D is uncertain. The CDR3 runs to 13 residues. Germline CDR1 and CDR2: KGHSH and LQKENI. V was shortened by 6 bases and J by 6 bases, with 12 bases between the two germline ends. CDR3 protein: CASSPSGSQPQHF. CDR3 DNA: TGTGCCAGCTCTCCGTCCGGTAGTCAGCCCCAGCATTTT.

The chain joins TRBV20-1 to TRBJ2-3; perhaps TRBD2 as D (5 bases). Germline V gene sequence: CDR1 DFQATT, CDR2 SNEGSKA (reference sequence). The CDR3 covers 13 residues. V lost 3 bases, J lost 1 base, and 8 bases lay in between. CDR3 region: CSASPGGTDTQYF. CDR3 DNA: TGCAGTGCTAGTCCCGGGGGCACAGATACGCAGTATTTT.